A selection of T cell receptor beta chains follows, all from one sample in a study of blood T cell repertoires in COVID-19. Some clones are missing from TCRdb's copy, which holds only in-frame ones; the method was immunoSEQ multiplex PCR. The table shows 350,000 or so clones, with roughly 87% occurring only once. Material for sequencing was peripheral blood. Receptors originate from a woman in her fifties or sixties with COVID-19, enrolled during active disease. Both conserved end residues are part of each CDR3. Fields, in order: clone size, J gene, V gene, D gene, CDR3 DNA, CDR3 protein. A D gene is named only where the DNA matches it firmly. Not all rows give a size; the values are once, few, many and, for expanded clones, a class.

size: NA; J: TRBJ1-1; V: TRBV5-1; D: NA; DNA: TGCGCCAGCAGCTCCTTGACAATGAACACTGAAGCTTTCTTT; CDR3: CASSSLTMNTEAFF
size: NA; J: TRBJ1-1; V: TRBV5-1; D: TRBD1; DNA: TGCGCCAGCAGCTTGGGTCCAGGGGGCGACACTGAAGCTTTCTTT; CDR3: CASSLGPGGDTEAFF
size: NA; J: TRBJ1-5; V: TRBV19; D: TRBD1; DNA: TGTGCCAGTACCCGCTACCGGGACAGGAGCAATCAGCCCCAGCATTTT; CDR3: CASTRYRDRSNQPQHF
size: NA; J: TRBJ1-2; V: TRBV3-1/TRBV3-2; D: TRBD1; DNA: TGTGCCAGCAGCCACGCAACATCCGGGACAGGCGCTACTAACTATGGCTACACCTTC; CDR3: CASSHATSGTGATNYGYTF
size: NA; J: TRBJ2-5; V: TRBV4-1; D: NA; DNA: TGCGCCAGCAGCTATGGCCCGAGACAGCCTCAGTACTTC; CDR3: CASSYGPRQPQYF
size: NA; J: TRBJ2-3; V: TRBV7-2; D: NA; DNA: TGTGCCAGCAGTTCCCCAGTAGGGGGGGGTTCCCCAGATACGCAGTATTTT; CDR3: CASSSPVGGGSPDTQYF
size: NA; J: TRBJ1-2; V: TRBV4-1; D: NA; DNA: TGCGCCAGCCGGGGTAAAGGAGATGGCTACACCTTC; CDR3: CASRGKGDGYTF
size: NA; J: TRBJ1-2; V: TRBV7-2; D: TRBD1; DNA: TGTGCCAGCAGCTCGAGGACAGGGGGGATTGGCTACACCTTC; CDR3: CASSSRTGGIGYTF
size: NA; J: TRBJ1-5; V: TRBV7-8; D: NA; DNA: TGTGCCAGCACCCATCCTCTTCGACAGGTGAATCAGCCCCAGCATTTT; CDR3: CASTHPLRQVNQPQHF
size: NA; J: TRBJ1-1; V: TRBV19; D: NA; DNA: TGTGCCAGTAGTATAGATCAGGCCGTCAGCACTGAAGCTTTCTTT; CDR3: CASSIDQAVSTEAFF
size: NA; J: TRBJ1-6; V: TRBV7-2; D: TRBD1; DNA: TGTGCCAGCAGCTTAGGACAGGGGTATTCACCCCTCCACTTT; CDR3: CASSLGQGYSPLHF
size: NA; J: TRBJ2-7; V: TRBV2; D: TRBD1; DNA: TGTGCCAGCAGCCGGGACAGGGGGTACGAGCAGTACTTC; CDR3: CASSRDRGYEQYF
size: NA; J: TRBJ2-3; V: TRBV11-2; D: NA; DNA: TGTGCCAGCAGCTTAGATTGGCTCAACACAGATACGCAGTATTTT; CDR3: CASSLDWLNTDTQYF
size: NA; J: TRBJ2-2; V: TRBV3-1/TRBV3-2; D: NA; DNA: TGTGCCAGCAGGCTCGGGACGAACACCGGGGAGCTGTTTTTT; CDR3: CASRLGTNTGELFF
size: NA; J: TRBJ2-5; V: TRBV5-1; D: NA; DNA: TGCGCCAGCAGCTTGGCGGAGCAAGAGACCCAGTACTTC; CDR3: CASSLAEQETQYF
size: NA; J: TRBJ2-5; V: TRBV3-1/TRBV3-2; D: TRBD1; DNA: TGTGCCAGCAGTAACAGGGGGCGGCAAGAGACCCAGTACTTC; CDR3: CASSNRGRQETQYF
size: NA; J: TRBJ1-1; V: TRBV28; D: NA; DNA: TGTGCCAGCAGTTTATCCGGGGGGCTGGGCACTGAAGCTTTCTTT; CDR3: CASSLSGGLGTEAFF
size: NA; J: TRBJ1-5; V: TRBV10-2; D: NA; DNA: TGCGCCAGCAGTGACAGTTATAGCAATCAGCCCCAGCATTTT; CDR3: CASSDSYSNQPQHF
size: NA; J: TRBJ1-6; V: TRBV1; D: NA; DNA: TGCACCCGCCTAGCCGGTCGTTTGCAGACGTGTTCACCCCTCCACTTT; CDR3: CTRLAGRLQTCSPLHF
size: NA; J: TRBJ2-1; V: TRBV2; D: NA; DNA: TGTGCCAGCAGCTACCACAATGAGCAGTTCTTC; CDR3: CASSYHNEQFF
size: NA; J: TRBJ2-5; V: TRBV12-3/TRBV12-4; D: NA; DNA: TGTGCCAGCACCTTTCGGGGCCAAGAGACCCAGTACTTC; CDR3: CASTFRGQETQYF
size: NA; J: TRBJ2-7; V: TRBV7-2; D: TRBD1; DNA: TGTGCCAGCACCTTGGGCGAGACAGGGGGAATCTACGAGCAGTACTTC; CDR3: CASTLGETGGIYEQYF
size: NA; J: TRBJ1-1; V: TRBV7-8; D: NA; DNA: TGTGCCAGCAGTTTAGCGACAGTGAACACTGAAGCTTTCTTT; CDR3: CASSLATVNTEAFF
size: NA; J: TRBJ2-7; V: TRBV4-1; D: TRBD1; DNA: TGCGCCAGCAGCCATCCGGGACAGGGGCCTTTAATCGAGCAGTACTTC; CDR3: CASSHPGQGPLIEQYF
size: once; J: TRBJ2-1; V: TRBV6-5; D: TRBD1; DNA: TGTGCCAGCAGACGGACAGGGTTCTACAATGAGCAGTTCTTC; CDR3: CASRRTGFYNEQFF
size: NA; J: TRBJ2-1; V: TRBV29-1; D: TRBD1; DNA: TGCAGCGTTCAGGGACAGGGTTCGCGAGAGCAGTTCTTC; CDR3: CSVQGQGSREQFF
size: NA; J: TRBJ1-6; V: TRBV6-5; D: TRBD1; DNA: TGTGCCAGCAGCCGGGACAGGGGTTCACCCCTCCACTTT; CDR3: CASSRDRGSPLHF
size: NA; J: TRBJ1-1; V: TRBV10-3; D: TRBD1; DNA: TGTGCCATCGGACAGGGCGAGGTCACTGAAGCTTTCTTT; CDR3: CAIGQGEVTEAFF
size: NA; J: TRBJ2-3; V: TRBV6-1; D: TRBD2; DNA: TGTGCCAGCAGTGTGGTGCCGGGGGGGGCCGCTGATACGCAGTATTTT; CDR3: CASSVVPGGAADTQYF
size: NA; J: TRBJ1-2; V: TRBV2; D: NA; DNA: TGTGCCAGCAGTGAAGCCACAGGCAGGGAGGTTGGCTACACCTTC; CDR3: CASSEATGREVGYTF
size: NA; J: TRBJ1-1; V: TRBV5-4; D: TRBD1; DNA: TGTGCCAGCCAGGACCCAGACAGGGCGAACACTGAAGCTTTCTTT; CDR3: CASQDPDRANTEAFF
size: NA; J: TRBJ1-2; V: TRBV28; D: NA; DNA: TGTGCCAGCAGCCCCCCGGGATTTAACTATGGCTACACCTTC; CDR3: CASSPPGFNYGYTF
size: NA; J: TRBJ2-1; V: TRBV7-9; D: TRBD2; DNA: TGTGCCAGCAGTAGACTAGCTTCCACTGAGCAGTTCTTC; CDR3: CASSRLASTEQFF
size: NA; J: TRBJ1-1; V: TRBV6-5; D: TRBD1; DNA: TGTGCCAGCAGTTTCAGGACAGGGATCTCTGAAGCTTTCTTT; CDR3: CASSFRTGISEAFF
size: NA; J: TRBJ1-2; V: TRBV30; D: NA; DNA: TGTGCCTGGAGTGTTCAGGCCAACTATGGCTACACCTTC; CDR3: CAWSVQANYGYTF
size: NA; J: TRBJ2-5; V: TRBV28; D: NA; DNA: TGTGCCAGCAGTTTAACAGGCCTCCAAGAGACCCAGTACTTC; CDR3: CASSLTGLQETQYF
size: NA; J: TRBJ2-7; V: TRBV5-6; D: TRBD2; DNA: TGTGCCAGCAGCCCGGGACTAGCGGGGCTGAGCTCCTACGAGCAGTACTTC; CDR3: CASSPGLAGLSSYEQYF
size: NA; J: TRBJ1-4; V: TRBV3-1/TRBV3-2; D: NA; DNA: TGTGCCAGCAGCCAAGTCCTTGGGGCTGGGTTGGAAAAACTGTTTTTT; CDR3: CASSQVLGAGLEKLFF
size: NA; J: TRBJ1-1; V: TRBV2; D: NA; DNA: TGTGCCAGCAGCGCCAAGGGGACTGAAGCTTTCTTT; CDR3: CASSAKGTEAFF
size: NA; J: TRBJ2-7; V: TRBV6-2/TRBV6-3; D: NA; DNA: TGTGCCAGCAGGTACTACTACAATAATTACGAGCAGTACTTC; CDR3: CASRYYYNNYEQYF
size: NA; J: TRBJ2-2; V: TRBV19; D: TRBD1; DNA: TGTGCCAGTAGTATGTGGGCCGGGACAGATAACACCGGGGAGCTGTTTTTT; CDR3: CASSMWAGTDNTGELFF
size: NA; J: TRBJ2-7; V: TRBV19; D: NA; DNA: TGTGCCAGTAGTGACCCCCAGGGGAAGTTCGAGTACTTC; CDR3: CASSDPQGKFEYF
size: NA; J: TRBJ1-3; V: TRBV4-2; D: NA; DNA: TGTGCCAGCAGCCAAGACCGGGGGGCAAGAGGCTCTGGAAACACCATATATTTT; CDR3: CASSQDRGARGSGNTIYF